This T cell receptor beta chain was profiled in a study of pediatric ulcerative colitis. Clones were sequenced by immunoSEQ multiplex PCR, and TCRdb holds only the in-frame ones, with some missing. Seen here are 30,000 to 40,000 clones, roughly 86% observed once, and the top ten hold 3.5% to 4.5%. The source material was blood. This clonotype was sampled from a boy younger than 18 with severe ulcerative colitis.

The CDR3 sequence is CASSYTGNYGYTF. DNA for the CDR3: TGTGCCAGCAGTTATACGGGAAACTATGGCTACACCTTC. V gene TRBV6-5 combines with J gene TRBJ1-2; D is unclear. Trimming cost V 3 bases and J 2 bases, with 7 bases left between them. Germline V CDR1 and CDR2: MNHEY, SVGAGI. This CDR3 has 13 residues.